These 27 T cell receptor beta chains were sequenced from one sample in a study of technical replicates of blood from a few donors listed by TCRdb under 2017. Libraries were built with the immunoSEQ multiplex PCR assay. Held by TCRdb, this immuneACCESS table contains in-frame sequences only and omits some clones. Under half of the omission traces to an unresolved V gene where checked; the cause of the rest is unknown. The sample table shows roughly 76,000 clones, and 80% to 95% are seen once. The ten largest clones add up to 0.3% to 0.45% of the sample. Sequenced: T cells isolated from PBMCs. These receptors all come from a human donor in good health. Some clones in this sample may be carry-over from other donors' samples.

This CDR3 is CAWSVGEEQYF. In DNA, the CDR3 is TGTGCCTGGAGTGTCGGGGAGGAGCAGTACTTC. The V gene is TRBV30, the J gene TRBJ2-7; D might be TRBD2 (5 bases). V was clipped by 0 bases and J by 7 bases, with 7 bases between them. CDR3 length equals 11 residues. In germline, CDR1 is GTSNPN, CDR2 SVGIG (reference sequence).

The chain couples TRBV11-2 to TRBJ2-2; D gene unclear. Trimming took 0 bases from V and 6 from J, leaving 5 bases between them. Germline V gene lookup returns CDR1 SGHAT and CDR2 FQNNGV. The CDR3 runs 13 residues. The CDR3 is CASSLDPAGELFF. The CDR3 nucleotides read TGTGCCAGCAGCTTAGATCCGGCCGGGGAGCTGTTTTTT.

The V and J genes are TRBV2 and TRBJ2-7; weak D call: TRBD2 (7 bases). Per germline, CDR1 SNHLY and CDR2 FYNNEI. V dropped 8 bases and J dropped 5 bases, with 16 bases sitting between them. The CDR3 extends over 13 amino acids. CDR3: CASSWGGLDEQYF. Here the CDR3 DNA reads TGTGCCAGCTCCTGGGGGGGGCTCGACGAGCAGTACTTC.

The chain joins TRBV18 to TRBJ1-1; tentative D call: TRBD1 (5 bases). Germline lookup yields CDR1 KGHSH and CDR2 LQKENI. The CDR3 covers 13 residues. Trimming took off 1 base at V and 3 bases at J, with 6 bases between the two ends. The CDR3 nucleotides read TGTGCCAGCTCACCACGGGGGGACACTGAAGCTTTCTTT. It translates to CASSPRGDTEAFF. Full variable domain (remainder filled in from reference TRBV18 and TRBJ1-1): NAGVMQNPRHLVRRRGQEARLRCSPMKGHSHVYWYRQLPEEGLKFMVYLQKENIIDESGMPKERFSAEFPKEGPSILRIQQVVRGDSAAYFCASSPRGDTEAFFGQGTRLTVV.

The gene calls are TRBV19 and TRBJ2-5; TRBD2 matches 11 bases. The CDR3 runs 15 residues. Germline CDR1 LNHDA, CDR2 SQIVND (reference sequence). V was clipped by 7 bases and J by 0 bases; unmatched bases: 4. In DNA form, the CDR3 reads TGTGCCAGTACCATAGCGGGAGGGTACCAAGAGACCCAGTACTTC. The encoded protein is CASTIAGGYQETQYF.

This clone was observed a handful of times. CDR3 amino acids: CASSSPHSGKNQPQHF. CDR3 DNA: TGTGCCAGTAGCAGCCCCCACAGTGGCAAGAATCAGCCCCAGCATTTT. The chain uses TRBV19 and TRBJ1-5; D uncertain. This CDR3 has 16 residues. Germline CDR1 reads LNHDA; CDR2 reads SQIVND (reference sequence). V was cut by 6 bases and J by 4 bases, with 19 bases left in between.

This chain links TRBV30 with TRBJ2-7; weak D call: TRBD2 (5 bases). This CDR3 region has 14 residues. V lost 0 bases and J lost 3, with 12 bases in between. The germline gives CDR1 GTSNPN, CDR2 SVGIG (reference sequence). The CDR3 reads CAWSVPGLLYEQYF. The CDR3 DNA is TGTGCCTGGAGTGTACCAGGACTCCTCTACGAGCAGTACTTC. The complete variable domain, with remaining parts taken from reference TRBV30 and TRBJ2-7, reads SQTIHQWPATLVQPVGSPLSLECTVEGTSNPNLYWYRQAAGRGLQLLFYSVGIGQISSEVPQNLSASRPQDRQFILSSKKLLLSDSGFYLCAWSVPGLLYEQYFGPGTRLTVT.

The V and J genes are TRBV5-4 and TRBJ1-1, with 7 bases matching TRBD1. This CDR3 spans 17 amino acids. V dropped 3 bases and J dropped 1; count of bases not matched to a gene: 12. The V gene's germline CDR1 is SGHNT and CDR2 YYREEE (reference sequence). The chain's CDR3 is CASSWDGQALPNTEAFF. The DNA of the CDR3 is TGTGCCAGCAGCTGGGACGGACAGGCGTTACCGAACACTGAAGCTTTCTTT. Drawing the rest from reference TRBV5-4 and TRBJ1-1, the complete variable domain is ETGVTQSPTHLIKTRGQQVTLRCSSQSGHNTVSWYQQALGQGPQFIFQYYREEENGRGNFPPRFSGLQFPNYSSELNVNALELDDSALYLCASSWDGQALPNTEAFFGQGTRLTVV.

This chain links TRBV19 with TRBJ1-2; D possibly corresponds to TRBD1 (5 bases). This CDR3 region has 12 residues. Germline V CDR1 and CDR2: LNHDA, SQIVND (reference sequence). Trimming cost V 3 bases and J 9 bases, with 11 bases left between them. CDR3 bases: TGTGCCAGTAGTATGATTAAGGACAGCTACACCTTC. Translation gives CASSMIKDSYTF.

The genes are TRBV4-2 and TRBJ2-2; the match to TRBD2 covers 8 bases. Per germline, CDR1 LGHNA and CDR2 YNFKEQ. This CDR3 has 15 amino acids. Trimming at V came to 0 bases and at J to 5 bases, leaving 2 bases not matched to a gene. The CDR3 sequence: CASSQDPSGTGELFF. CDR3 nucleotides: TGTGCCAGCAGCCAAGACCCTAGCGGGACCGGGGAGCTGTTTTTT.

This chain joins TRBV30 and TRBJ2-3; possible D gene TRBD2, 5 bases. Trimming shortened V by 2 bases and J by 1 base, and 13 bases separated the two germline ends. Germline V lookup: CDR1 GTSNPN, CDR2 SVGIG (reference sequence). There are 15 residues in the CDR3. As DNA, the CDR3 is TGTGCCTGGAGTTGGGCGGAGGAGGGCACAGATACGCAGTATTTT. Its translation: CAWSWAEEGTDTQYF.

The chain has TRBV7-2 and TRBJ2-1; TRBD1 aligns across 8 bases. After removal of 5 bases from V and 4 bases from J, the junction contained 7 bases not matched to a gene. Germline CDR1 SGHTA, CDR2 FQGNSA. CDR3 length: 15 amino acids. The CDR3 DNA reads TGTGCCAGCAGCCCAGGGGGCTCCCTTTACAATGAGCAGTTCTTC. Amino acids: CASSPGGSLYNEQFF. The complete variable domain, with remaining parts taken from reference TRBV7-2 and TRBJ2-1, reads GAGVSQSPSNKVTEKGKDVELRCDPISGHTALYWYRQSLGQGLEFLIYFQGNSAPDKSGLPSDRFSAERTGGSVSTLTIQRTQQEDSAVYLCASSPGGSLYNEQFFGPGTRLTVL.

The chain employs TRBV6-1 and TRBJ1-5; maybe TRBD1 (5 bases). This CDR3 comprises 16 residues. Looked up from germline, CDR1 is MNHNS and CDR2 is SASEGT. The germline V and J ends were trimmed by 3 bases and 1 base, with 13 bases remaining between them. The CDR3 DNA is TGTGCCAGCAGTGAGGGGGGATGGGGAAGCAATCAGCCCCAGCATTTT. Translating it yields CASSEGGWGSNQPQHF.

CDR3 sequence reads: CASSHLTGGNEQFF. The CDR3 DNA sequence: TGTGCCAGCAGCCACTTAACAGGGGGCAATGAGCAGTTCTTC. This chain links TRBV16 with TRBJ2-1; 8 bases agree with TRBD1. Germline V gene lookup returns CDR1 KGHSY and CDR2 FQNENV. This CDR3 spans 14 amino acids. Trimming cost V 3 bases and J 6 bases; bases outside gene matches: 4.

The count of this clone is one. V gene TRBV27 combines with J gene TRBJ2-1; weak D call: TRBD1 (5 bases). The CDR3 extends over 15 amino acids. From germline, CDR1 is MNHEY and CDR2 SMNVEV (reference sequence). Trimming cost V 0 bases and J 8 bases, with 14 bases left between them. The CDR3 region is CASSLSPGSLHEQFF. In nucleotides, the CDR3 is TGTGCCAGCAGTTTATCGCCAGGGTCCCTCCATGAGCAGTTCTTC.

The chain employs TRBV19 and TRBJ1-1; TRBD1 agrees at 10 bases. V gave up 4 bases and J gave up 6 bases; unmatched junction bases: 8. CDR1 is LNHDA, CDR2 SQIVND, per germline (reference sequence). This CDR3 is built from 15 residues. The DNA for the CDR3 is TGTGCCAGTAGTAGTGGACAGGGGGTTTTGGCTGAAGCTTTCTTT. This translates into CASSSGQGVLAEAFF.

The table lists this clone with a few counts. The rearrangement links TRBV27 to TRBJ1-4, with unresolved D. The CDR3 is made up of 12 amino acids. Germline-derived CDR1 and CDR2 are MNHEY and SMNVEV (reference sequence). Trimming cost V 9 bases and J 7 bases, with 12 bases left between them. The CDR3 region is CASMHTGEKLFF. CDR3 DNA sequence: TGTGCCAGTATGCATACCGGTGAAAAACTGTTTTTT.

This clone has more than one count but fewer than ten. The chain has TRBV6-4 and TRBJ2-6, with 11 bases identical to TRBD2. V lost 3 bases, J lost 3 bases, and 1 base stayed unmatched. This CDR3 spans 16 amino acids. Germline V gene sequence: CDR1 MRHNA, CDR2 SNTAGT. For the CDR3, the DNA is TGTGCCAGCAGTGAAACTAGCGGGAGTGGGGCCAACGTCCTGACTTTC. Translated, it gives CASSETSGSGANVLTF.

The chain recombines TRBV6-5 with TRBJ2-7, with D perhaps matching TRBD1 (5 bases). Germline loops: CDR1 MNHEY, CDR2 SVGAGI. The V end lost 5 bases, the J end lost 3 bases, and 11 bases lay between the germline ends. The CDR3 is made up of 13 amino acids. Here the CDR3 reads CASSMTQGYEQYF. DNA of the CDR3: TGTGCCAGCAGTATGACTCAGGGCTACGAGCAGTACTTC.

The chain couples TRBV2 to TRBJ2-4, with TRBD1 identical over 8 bases. V shed 4 bases and J 7 bases; nucleotides not matched to a gene: 12. Germline lookup yields CDR1 SNHLY and CDR2 FYNNEI. The CDR3 loop spans 16 amino acids. CDR3 in DNA: TGTGCCAGCAGTGCTGGACAGGGAAGAATCGGGAACATTCAGTACTTC. Its translation is CASSAGQGRIGNIQYF.

In nucleotides, the CDR3 is TGTGCCAGCAGTTGGGGCATAGCGGGAGTCCAGTATTTT. Translated, it gives CASSWGIAGVQYF. The V call is TRBV6-6, the J call TRBJ2-3, with 9 positions matching TRBD2. J gave up 12 bases and V 4 bases, and 8 bases lay outside the gene matches. CDR1 and CDR2 from the germline V gene are MNHNY and SVGAGI (reference sequence). The CDR3 has 13 amino acids.

This clone was recorded a few times. The rearrangement joins TRBV5-1 to TRBJ1-1; 7 bases match TRBD1. The CDR3 contains 14 residues. V dropped 4 bases and J dropped 5; count of bases not matched to a gene: 8. Germline CDR1 SGHRS, CDR2 YFSETQ. The CDR3, as DNA: TGCGCCAGCAGCCTCCCGGACAGGCAAACTGAAGCTTTCTTT. Protein: CASSLPDRQTEAFF.

This clone was counted only a few times. The V gene is TRBV7-6, the J gene TRBJ1-1; D unclear. Trimming shortened V by 5 bases and J by 1 base, and 8 bases separated the two germline ends. The V gene's germline CDR1 is SGHVS and CDR2 FNYEAQ. CDR3 length: 13 residues. CDR3 nucleotide sequence: TGTGCCAGCAGCCGTTACGGGAACACTGAAGCTTTCTTT. Encoded protein: CASSRYGNTEAFF.

The V gene is TRBV4-1, the J gene TRBJ2-7, with a weak D call TRBD2 (6 bases). Trimming left V 4 bases short and J 4 bases short, with 17 bases between. The V gene's germline CDR1 is MGHRA and CDR2 YSYEKL. CDR3 size: 15 residues. The CDR3 sequence is CASSRGDGASYEQYF. The CDR3 DNA is TGCGCCAGCAGCCGCGGGGACGGGGCCTCTTACGAGCAGTACTTC.

This clone was seen only a few times. The CDR3 DNA is TGTGCCATCAGTAGCGGGGGCGCGGGCACTGAAGCTTTCTTT. Amino acid sequence: CAISSGGAGTEAFF. This sequence joins TRBV10-3 and TRBJ1-1, with D possibly matching TRBD1 (6 bases). V lost 5 bases and J lost 4, with 14 bases in between. The CDR3 loop spans 14 amino acids. Germline CDR1 and CDR2: ENHRY and SYGVKD.

V usage is TRBV13 and J usage is TRBJ1-5, with TRBD1 as a possible D gene (6 bases). The CDR3 extends over 14 amino acids. Germline CDR1 reads PRHDT; CDR2 reads FYEKMQ (reference sequence). Trimming removed 5 bases from V and 6 bases from J, with 14 bases in between. The CDR3 coding sequence is TGTGCCAGCAGCCAGGGGCAGGGCCGTCAGCCCCAGCATTTT. Protein: CASSQGQGRQPQHF.

This chain uses TRBV7-8 with TRBJ2-1, with no clear D. Trimming removed 0 bases from V and 9 bases from J, with 9 bases in between. Germline V gene data show CDR1 as SGHVS and CDR2 as FQNEAQ. This CDR3 is 13 amino acids long. This CDR3 reads CASSLAHRSEQFF. CDR3 DNA sequence: TGTGCCAGCAGCTTAGCGCACCGGAGTGAGCAGTTCTTC. The whole variable domain, filled in from reference TRBV7-8 and TRBJ2-1, reads GAGVSQSPRYKVAKRGQDVALRCDPISGHVSLFWYQQALGQGPEFLTYFQNEAQLDKSGLPSDRFFAERPEGSVSTLKIQRTQQEDSAVYLCASSLAHRSEQFFGPGTRLTVL.